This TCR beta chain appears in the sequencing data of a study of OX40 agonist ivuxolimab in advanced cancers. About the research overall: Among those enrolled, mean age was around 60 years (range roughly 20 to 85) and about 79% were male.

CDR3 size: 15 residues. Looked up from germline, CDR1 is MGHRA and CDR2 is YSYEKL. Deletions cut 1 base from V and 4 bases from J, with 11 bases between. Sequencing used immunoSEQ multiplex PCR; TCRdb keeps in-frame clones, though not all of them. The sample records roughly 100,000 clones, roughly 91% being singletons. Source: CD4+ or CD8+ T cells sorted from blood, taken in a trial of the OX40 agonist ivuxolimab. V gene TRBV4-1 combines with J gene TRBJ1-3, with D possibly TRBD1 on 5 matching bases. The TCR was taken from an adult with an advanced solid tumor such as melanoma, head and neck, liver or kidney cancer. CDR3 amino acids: CASSQVFGDGNTIYF. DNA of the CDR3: TGCGCCAGCAGCCAAGTGTTTGGGGACGGAAACACCATATATTTT.